The 27 T cell receptor beta chains below come from one sample, sequenced in a study of graft-versus-host responses after intestinal transplantation. Produced via immunoSEQ multiplex PCR; TCRdb's table is partial and in-frame only. The table lists about 64,000 clones, more than 90% of them singletons. Antigens for these TCRs are unknown. The sequencing used unstimulated CD8+ T cells sorted from spleen or lymph node cells, collected before transplant. These TCRs come from a human donor who was the organ donor for an intestinal transplant.

The V and J genes are TRBV6-5 and TRBJ2-5, with D possibly matching TRBD2 (5 bases). This CDR3 spans 14 amino acids. V was clipped by 2 bases and J by 0 bases, with 7 bases between them. CDR1 MNHEY and CDR2 SVGAGI come from the germline V gene. The chain's CDR3 is CASSYNGDQETQYF. The DNA for the CDR3 is TGTGCCAGCAGTTACAACGGGGACCAAGAGACCCAGTACTTC.

This chain connects TRBV5-8 to TRBJ1-1, with 9 positions matching TRBD1. This CDR3 has 15 residues. Germline CDR1 is SGHTS and CDR2 is YDEGEE. V shed 0 bases, J shed 3 bases, and the junction held 3 bases outside the gene matches. The CDR3 coding sequence is TGTGCCAGCAGCTTGGGGACAGGGGTGGACACTGAAGCTTTCTTT. Translating it yields CASSLGTGVDTEAFF.

The chain recombines TRBV7-2 with TRBJ2-3, with a possible D match to TRBD2 (6 bases). Trimming left V 5 bases short and J 3 bases short, with 21 bases between. This CDR3 is built from 17 residues. The germline V gene has CDR1 SGHTA and CDR2 FQGNSA. CDR3 sequence (DNA): TGTGCCAGCAGCGGCTGGGACTGGGCTCTGGCGACAGATACGCAGTATTTT. Encoded protein: CASSGWDWALATDTQYF.

The chain carries TRBV9 and TRBJ2-1; 9 positions agree with TRBD2. The trim removed 2 bases at V and 8 bases at J, leaving 11 bases unmatched. The CDR3 consists of 16 residues. The germline gives CDR1 SGDLS, CDR2 YYNGEE. This chain's CDR3 is CASSVRQREEGDEQFF. The DNA of the CDR3 is TGTGCCAGCAGCGTCCGCCAGCGGGAGGAGGGGGATGAGCAGTTCTTC.

V gene TRBV15 combines with J gene TRBJ2-7; a possible D gene is TRBD1 (5 bases). Trimming pared 0 bases from V and 1 base from J, leaving 10 bases between. The CDR3 runs to 15 residues. The germline V gene has CDR1 LNHNV and CDR2 YYDKDF (reference sequence). The chain's CDR3 is CATSRETTVSYEQYF. CDR3 coding DNA: TGTGCCACCAGCAGAGAAACGACAGTTTCCTACGAGCAGTACTTC. The full variable domain, with the rest looked up from reference TRBV15 and TRBJ2-7, is DAMVIQNPRYQVTQFGKPVTLSCSQTLNHNVMYWYQQKSSQAPKLLFHYYDKDFNNEADTPDNFQSRRPNTSFCFLDIRSPGLGDTAMYLCATSRETTVSYEQYFGPGTRLTVT.

This rearrangement joins TRBV5-5 to TRBJ2-7; D perhaps matches TRBD1 (7 bases). This CDR3 spans 14 amino acids. V was trimmed by 3 bases and J by 1 base, leaving 11 bases between them. In germline, CDR1 is SGHKS, CDR2 YYEKEE (reference sequence). Written as DNA, the CDR3 is TGTGCCAGCAGCTGGGCAGGGGGGTCCTACGAGCAGTACTTC. Encoded protein: CASSWAGGSYEQYF.

The genes are TRBV9 and TRBJ1-4, with D possibly matching TRBD1 (5 bases). Trimming took 0 bases from V and 3 from J, leaving 9 bases between them. Germline CDR1 is SGDLS and CDR2 is YYNGEE. This CDR3 has 15 residues. The DNA of the CDR3 is TGTGCCAGCAGCGTAGCAGGGAGGCCTAATGAAAAACTGTTTTTT. The encoded protein is CASSVAGRPNEKLFF.

The chain is built from TRBV30 and TRBJ1-5; D perhaps matches TRBD1 (6 bases). Trimming shortened V by 2 bases and J by 5 bases, and 16 bases separated the two germline ends. This CDR3 is 15 amino acids long. Germline loops: CDR1 GTSNPN, CDR2 SVGIG (reference sequence). The CDR3 reads CAWSPTDRRDQPQHF. As DNA, the CDR3 is TGTGCCTGGAGTCCCACAGACAGGCGGGATCAGCCCCAGCATTTT.

The genes are TRBV27 and TRBJ2-7, with a weak D call TRBD2 (5 bases). Trimming cost V 5 bases and J 4 bases, with 18 bases left between them. This CDR3 spans 15 amino acids. Germline CDR1 MNHEY, CDR2 SMNVEV (reference sequence). The CDR3 DNA follows: TGTGCCAGCAGTCCCCTAGGTGGGAGTGGGTACGAGCAGTACTTC. Translated, it gives CASSPLGGSGYEQYF.

This chain links TRBV6-5 with TRBJ1-2; 10 nucleotides align to TRBD1. J gave up 3 bases and V 2 bases, and 3 bases lay outside the gene matches. This CDR3 has 15 amino acids. Germline V gene sequence: CDR1 MNHEY, CDR2 SVGAGI. The CDR3 sequence is CASSYGTGVYYGYTF. The CDR3 DNA follows: TGTGCCAGCAGTTACGGGACAGGGGTTTACTATGGCTACACCTTC.

As regards this clone: At one boundary the junction diverges from the germline segment, which might be a read error. CDR3 sequence (DNA): TGTGCCAGCAGAGGAACAGGGAACGCTGAAGCTTTCTTT. Protein product: CASRGTGNAEAFF. The gene calls are TRBV6-5 and TRBJ1-1, with D perhaps TRBD1 (6 bases). This CDR3 is 13 amino acids long. From germline, CDR1 is MNHEY and CDR2 SVGAGI.

Only one count was recorded for this clone. This sequence joins TRBV6-5 and TRBJ2-1, with a possible D match to TRBD2 (6 bases). Germline loops: CDR1 MNHEY, CDR2 SVGAGI. V lost 6 bases to trimming and J lost 5 bases, with 17 bases between them. This CDR3 region has 15 residues. The DNA of the CDR3 is TGTGCCAGCAGCCCCGCGGCGGGATGGGACAATGAGCAGTTCTTC. Residues: CASSPAAGWDNEQFF.

Written as DNA, the CDR3 is TGTGCCAGCAGCCGGGGGTCAGGACTAGTCGTCGACGAGCAGTACTTC. Translated: CASSRGSGLVVDEQYF. The chain uses TRBV4-2 and TRBJ2-7; 7 nucleotides align to TRBD2. The ends lost 4 bases at V and 5 bases at J; junction bases unmatched: 14. This CDR3 has 16 amino acids. The V gene's germline CDR1 is LGHNA and CDR2 YNFKEQ.

The rearrangement links TRBV5-6 to TRBJ1-2; a weak D match, TRBD1 (6 bases). The length of the CDR3 is 15 residues. Germline V gene data show CDR1 as SGHDT and CDR2 as YYEEEE. Between the trimmed V and J ends, which lost 3 bases and 7 bases, there was a span of 19 bases. The DNA of the CDR3 is TGTGCCAGCAGCTACGGATGGGGGGGCCTGGCTGGCTACACCTTC. It encodes CASSYGWGGLAGYTF. Together with reference TRBV5-6 and TRBJ1-2, the CDR3 gives the full variable domain: DAGVTQSPTHLIKTRGQQVTLRCSPKSGHDTVSWYQQALGQGPQFIFQYYEEEERQRGNFPDRFSGHQFPNYSSELNVNALLLGDSALYLCASSYGWGGLAGYTFGSGTRLTVV.

This chain connects TRBV5-6 to TRBJ1-5; D perhaps matches TRBD1 (5 bases). V lost 0 bases, J lost 5 bases, and 12 bases lay in between. CDR1 is SGHDT and CDR2 is YYEEEE in the germline V gene. The CDR3 spans 15 residues. The CDR3 sequence is CASSLGGGIDQPQHF. In nucleotides, the CDR3 is TGTGCCAGCAGCTTGGGGGGCGGCATAGATCAGCCCCAGCATTTT. The complete variable domain, with remaining parts taken from reference TRBV5-6 and TRBJ1-5, reads DAGVTQSPTHLIKTRGQQVTLRCSPKSGHDTVSWYQQALGQGPQFIFQYYEEEERQRGNFPDRFSGHQFPNYSSELNVNALLLGDSALYLCASSLGGGIDQPQHFGDGTRLSIL.

V is TRBV11-1 and J is TRBJ2-7; 7 bases are a match to TRBD1. V lost 7 bases, J lost 3 bases, and 12 bases stayed unmatched. The CDR3 totals 15 residues. Looked up from germline, CDR1 is SGHAT and CDR2 is FQDESV (reference sequence). The CDR3 region has the DNA TGTGCCAGCAACAACCCGAGGACAGGATTCTACGAGCAGTACTTC. Translating gives CASNNPRTGFYEQYF.

The chain links TRBV7-9 to TRBJ2-2; 7 bases align to TRBD1. The ends lost 5 bases at V and 3 bases at J; junction bases unmatched: 6. The CDR3 has 15 amino acids. Germline CDR1 SEHNR, CDR2 FQNEAQ (reference sequence). This CDR3 is CASSKGTGDTGELFF. The DNA of the CDR3 is TGTGCCAGCAGCAAAGGCACAGGGGACACCGGGGAGCTGTTTTTT.

The V call is TRBV10-1, the J call TRBJ2-2, with D perhaps TRBD1 (6 bases). Trimming removed 2 bases at V and 7 bases at J, with 20 bases between. The CDR3 loop spans 17 amino acids. Germline V lookup: CDR1 WNHNN, CDR2 SYGVQD (reference sequence). The CDR3 region has the DNA TGCGCCAGCAGTGAGCTCAGACAGGCGGATAAAGTCGGGGAGCTGTTTTTT. As protein: CASSELRQADKVGELFF.

The chain uses TRBV30 and TRBJ2-1; 7 bases are shared with TRBD1. The CDR3 totals 13 residues. V was pared by 5 bases and J by 3 bases, with 4 bases of the junction left unmatched. Germline CDR1 is GTSNPN and CDR2 is SVGIG (reference sequence). CDR3 residues: CAWDREFYNEQFF. The CDR3 DNA reads TGTGCCTGGGACAGGGAATTCTACAATGAGCAGTTCTTC.

This chain joins TRBV11-3 and TRBJ2-5; 8 nucleotides line up with TRBD1. V lost 0 bases to trimming and J lost 0 bases; unmatched junction nucleotides: 3. The CDR3 runs 16 residues. Germline V lookup: CDR1 SGHNT, CDR2 YENEEA. The CDR3 DNA reads TGTGCCAGCAGCTTAGAGGCGGACAGGGACCAAGAGACCCAGTACTTC. The encoded protein is CASSLEADRDQETQYF. The variable domain in full, with the rest retrieved from reference TRBV11-3 and TRBJ2-5, is EAGVVQSPRYKIIEKKQPVAFWCNPISGHNTLYWYLQNLGQGPELLIRYENEEAVDDSQLPKDRFSAERLKGVDSTLKIQPAELGDSAVYLCASSLEADRDQETQYFGPGTRLLVL.

The V call is TRBV27, the J call TRBJ1-5; D is possibly TRBD1 (5 bases). The CDR3 runs 16 residues. V was pared by 5 bases and J by 0 bases, with 14 bases between. The germline gives CDR1 MNHEY, CDR2 SMNVEV (reference sequence). As DNA, the CDR3 is TGTGCCAGCAGTCCCCGACAGCCATATAGCAATCAGCCCCAGCATTTT. It yields the protein CASSPRQPYSNQPQHF.

The chain carries TRBV28 and TRBJ2-7; TRBD1 matches at 7 bases. Trimming at V came to 5 bases and at J to 3 bases, leaving 4 bases not matched to a gene. CDR1 is MDHEN and CDR2 is SYDVKM in the germline V gene. The CDR3 consists of 13 residues. CDR3 nucleotides: TGTGCCAGCAGTCACGGGACAGACTACGAGCAGTACTTC. This gives the protein CASSHGTDYEQYF.

V gene TRBV6-6 combines with J gene TRBJ2-5, with D possibly TRBD2 on 7 matching bases. The CDR3 has 16 amino acids. The V and J ends lost 3 bases and 2 bases respectively, with 16 bases between them. Germline CDR1 and CDR2: MNHNY and SVGAGI (reference sequence). CDR3 protein: CASSYEWEGGQETQYF. Here the CDR3 DNA reads TGTGCCAGCAGTTATGAGTGGGAGGGGGGGCAAGAGACCCAGTACTTC.

This chain connects TRBV6-1 to TRBJ2-3; 9 nucleotides align to TRBD2. Germline CDR1 and CDR2: MNHNS and SASEGT. The CDR3 covers 17 residues. Germline trimming cut 0 bases from V and 2 bases from J; bases unmatched to any gene: 6. CDR3 in DNA: TGTGCCAGCAGTGAAGCTGGGCAGCGGGAGGTCACAGATACGCAGTATTTT. Protein sequence: CASSEAGQREVTDTQYF.

The chain combines TRBV30 with TRBJ2-3, with TRBD1 as a possible D gene (5 bases). Trimming stripped 0 bases from V and 5 bases from J, with 12 bases between. The CDR3 contains 14 residues. Germline-derived CDR1 and CDR2 are GTSNPN and SVGIG (reference sequence). CDR3 DNA sequence: TGTGCCTGGAGTGTAATTGAGACAGTAGATACGCAGTATTTT. It specifies CAWSVIETVDTQYF. The full variable domain, in which reference TRBV30 and TRBJ2-3 provide the parts outside the CDR3, is SQTIHQWPATLVQPVGSPLSLECTVEGTSNPNLYWYRQAAGRGLQLLFYSVGIGQISSEVPQNLSASRPQDRQFILSSKKLLLSDSGFYLCAWSVIETVDTQYFGPGTRLTVL.

V usage is TRBV5-3 and J usage is TRBJ2-7; 10 bases are a match to TRBD2. TRBV5-3 is labeled an ORF, and its function is uncertain. The CDR3 length is 15 residues. Unmatched junction bases numbered 6, after V lost 4 bases and J lost 2 bases. DNA for the CDR3: TGTGCCAGAAGCGGGAAGAGCGGGAGGGCCTACGAGCAGTACTTC. This gives the protein CARSGKSGRAYEQYF.

This clone was observed a single time. This chain joins TRBV5-1 and TRBJ2-1; D call uncertain. Germline V gene sequence: CDR1 SGHRS, CDR2 YFSETQ. The CDR3 extends over 16 amino acids. V lost 0 bases and J 7 bases, leaving 17 bases between the germline ends. CDR3 in amino acids: CASSLGMGFSSNEQFF. Here the CDR3 DNA reads TGCGCCAGCAGCTTGGGAATGGGTTTTAGCTCGAATGAGCAGTTCTTC.